This T cell receptor beta chain derives from a study of blood T cell repertoires in COVID-19. Study-level background: The United States, Italy and Spain supplied acute and convalescent COVID-19 samples. Sources were T cells, B-cell-depleted T cells, or PBMCs; the material itself was cDNA or gDNA.

Source study methods: By means of reference gene primer amplification, nucleated cell counts were estimated. Libraries were prepared by immunoSEQ multiplex PCR; TCRdb keeps only in-frame clonotypes and omits some of them. Clonal size and the V and J genes are those of that table, whereas D and trimming came from the DNA. The sample lists around 16,000 clones, about 86% occurring once. Looked up from germline, CDR1 is MDHEN and CDR2 is SYDVKM. This CDR3 is built from 15 residues. V was clipped by 3 bases and J by 2 bases, with 11 bases between them. The specimen sequenced was peripheral blood. The receptor comes from a man in his 60s with acute or convalescent COVID-19. This chain uses TRBV28 with TRBJ2-1; TRBD1 might be the D (6 bases). CDR3 bases: TGTGCCAGCAGTTTTCCCAGGGGCCCCTACAATGAGCAGTTCTTC. Its protein product is CASSFPRGPYNEQFF.